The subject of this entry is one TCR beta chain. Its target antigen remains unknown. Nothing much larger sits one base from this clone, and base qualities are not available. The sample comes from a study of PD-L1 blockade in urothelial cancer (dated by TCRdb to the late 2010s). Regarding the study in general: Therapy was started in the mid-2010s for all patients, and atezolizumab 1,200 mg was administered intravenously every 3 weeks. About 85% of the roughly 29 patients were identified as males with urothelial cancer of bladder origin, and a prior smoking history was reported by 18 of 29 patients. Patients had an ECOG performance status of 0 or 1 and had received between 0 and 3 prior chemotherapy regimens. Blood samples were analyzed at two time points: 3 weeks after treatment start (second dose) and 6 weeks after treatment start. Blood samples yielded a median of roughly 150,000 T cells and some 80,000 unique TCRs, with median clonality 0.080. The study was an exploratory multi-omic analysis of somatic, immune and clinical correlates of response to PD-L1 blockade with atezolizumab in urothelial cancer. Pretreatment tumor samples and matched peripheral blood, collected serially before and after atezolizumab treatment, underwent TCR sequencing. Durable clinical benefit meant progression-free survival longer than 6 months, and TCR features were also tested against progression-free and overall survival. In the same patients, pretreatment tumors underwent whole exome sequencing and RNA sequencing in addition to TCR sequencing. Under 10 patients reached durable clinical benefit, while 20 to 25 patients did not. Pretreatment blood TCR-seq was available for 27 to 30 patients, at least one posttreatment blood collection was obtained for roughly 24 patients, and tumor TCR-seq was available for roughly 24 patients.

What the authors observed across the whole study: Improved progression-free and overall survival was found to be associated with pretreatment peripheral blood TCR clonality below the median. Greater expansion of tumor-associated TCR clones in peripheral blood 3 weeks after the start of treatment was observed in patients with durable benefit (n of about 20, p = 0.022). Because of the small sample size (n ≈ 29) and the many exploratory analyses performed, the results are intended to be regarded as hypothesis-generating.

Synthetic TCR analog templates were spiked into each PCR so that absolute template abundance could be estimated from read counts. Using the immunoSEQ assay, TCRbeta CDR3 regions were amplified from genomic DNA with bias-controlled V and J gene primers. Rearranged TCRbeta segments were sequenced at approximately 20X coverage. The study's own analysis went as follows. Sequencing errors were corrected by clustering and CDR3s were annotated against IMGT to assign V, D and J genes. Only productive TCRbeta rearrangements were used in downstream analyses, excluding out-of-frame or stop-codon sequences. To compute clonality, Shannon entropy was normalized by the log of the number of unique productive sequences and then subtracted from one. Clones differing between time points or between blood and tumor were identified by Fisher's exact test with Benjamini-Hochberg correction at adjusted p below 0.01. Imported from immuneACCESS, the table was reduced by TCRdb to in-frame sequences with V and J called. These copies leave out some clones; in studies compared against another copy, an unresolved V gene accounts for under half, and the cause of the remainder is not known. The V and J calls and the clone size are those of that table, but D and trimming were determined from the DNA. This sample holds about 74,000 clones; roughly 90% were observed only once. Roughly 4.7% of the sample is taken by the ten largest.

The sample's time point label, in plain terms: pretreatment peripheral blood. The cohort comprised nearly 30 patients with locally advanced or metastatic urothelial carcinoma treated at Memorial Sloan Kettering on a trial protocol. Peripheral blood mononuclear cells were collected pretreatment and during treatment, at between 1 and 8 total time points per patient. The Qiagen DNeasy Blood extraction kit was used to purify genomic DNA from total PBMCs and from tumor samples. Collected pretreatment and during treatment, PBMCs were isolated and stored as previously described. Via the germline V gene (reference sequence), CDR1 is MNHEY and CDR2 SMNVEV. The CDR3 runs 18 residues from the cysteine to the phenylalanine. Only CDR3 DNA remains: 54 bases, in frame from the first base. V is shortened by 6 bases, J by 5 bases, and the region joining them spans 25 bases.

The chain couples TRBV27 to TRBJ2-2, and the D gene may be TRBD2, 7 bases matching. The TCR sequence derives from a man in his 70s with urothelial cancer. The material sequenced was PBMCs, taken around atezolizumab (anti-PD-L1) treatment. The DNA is TGTGCCAGCAGCAGCCAGTACAGGGCGCCCGGGGGGACCGGGGAGCTGTTTTTT. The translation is CASSSQYRAPGGTGELFF.